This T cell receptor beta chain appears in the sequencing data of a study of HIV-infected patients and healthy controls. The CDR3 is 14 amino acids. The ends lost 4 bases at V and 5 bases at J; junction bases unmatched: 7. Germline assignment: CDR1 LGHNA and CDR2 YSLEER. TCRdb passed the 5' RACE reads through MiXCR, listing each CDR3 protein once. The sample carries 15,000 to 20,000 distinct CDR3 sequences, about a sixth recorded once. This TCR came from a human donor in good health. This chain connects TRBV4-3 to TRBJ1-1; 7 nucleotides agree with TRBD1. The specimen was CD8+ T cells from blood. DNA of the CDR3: TGCGCCAGCAGCCCAAGGGGGCTGGGAACTGAAGCTTTCTTT. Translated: CASSPRGLGTEAFF.